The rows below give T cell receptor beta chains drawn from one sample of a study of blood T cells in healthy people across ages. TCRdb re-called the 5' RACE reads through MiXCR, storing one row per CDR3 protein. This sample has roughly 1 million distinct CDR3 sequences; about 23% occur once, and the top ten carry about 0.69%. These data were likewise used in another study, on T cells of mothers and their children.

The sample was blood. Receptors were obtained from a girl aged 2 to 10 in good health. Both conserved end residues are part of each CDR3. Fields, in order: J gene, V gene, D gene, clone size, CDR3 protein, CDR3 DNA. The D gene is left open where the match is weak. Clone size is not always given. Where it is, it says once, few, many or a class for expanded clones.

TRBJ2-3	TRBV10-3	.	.	CAIRVTAPRSGTQYF	TGTGCCATCAGGGTTACGGCCCCGAGGTCAGGTACGCAGTATTTT
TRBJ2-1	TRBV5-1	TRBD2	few	CASSVGLIGVNEQFF	TGCGCCAGCAGCGTGGGACTAATCGGGGTCAATGAGCAGTTCTTC
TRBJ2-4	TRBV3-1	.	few	CASSQDHTAKNIQYF	TGTGCCAGCAGCCAAGATCACACAGCCAAAAACATTCAGTACTTC
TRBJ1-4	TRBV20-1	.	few	CSAMYVNEKLFF	TGCAGTGCTATGTACGTGAATGAAAAACTGTTTTTT
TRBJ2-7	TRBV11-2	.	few	CASSFGHTAYEQYF	TGTGCCAGCAGCTTCGGACATACGGCCTACGAGCAGTACTTC
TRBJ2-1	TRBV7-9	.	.	CASSLPSSTYNEQFF	TGTGCCAGCAGCTTACCTTCTAGCACTTACAATGAGCAGTTCTTC
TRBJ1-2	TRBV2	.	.	CASSESVQVDLYGYTF	TGTGCCAGCAGTGAATCCGTGCAGGTCGACCTCTATGGCTACACCTTC
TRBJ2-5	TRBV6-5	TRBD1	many	CASSYSPGTEETQYF	TGTGCCAGCAGTTACTCACCTGGGACAGAAGAGACCCAGTACTTC
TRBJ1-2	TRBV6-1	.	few	CASSEYGTLYGYTF	TGTGCCAGCAGTGAATACGGTACACTCTATGGCTACACCTTC
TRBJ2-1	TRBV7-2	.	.	CASRDDHVEGEQFF	TGTGCCAGCAGGGACGACCACGTAGAGGGTGAGCAGTTCTTC
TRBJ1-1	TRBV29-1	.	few	CSVEALLGDTEAFF	TGCAGCGTTGAAGCTCTTTTGGGAGACACTGAAGCTTTCTTT
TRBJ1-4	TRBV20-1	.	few	CSARDWAEKLFF	TGCAGTGCTAGAGATTGGGCTGAAAAACTGTTTTTT
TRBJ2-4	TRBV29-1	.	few	CSVVARLAKNIQYF	TGCAGCGTTGTGGCCAGATTAGCCAAAAACATTCAGTACTTC
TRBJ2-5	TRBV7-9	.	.	CASSSRDNLETQYF	TGTGCCAGCAGCTCGCGGGATAATCTGGAGACCCAGTACTTC
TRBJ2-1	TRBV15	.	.	CATSREGAEQFF	TGTGCCACCAGCAGAGAGGGAGCGGAGCAGTTCTTC
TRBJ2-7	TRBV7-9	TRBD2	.	CASSWWTGGESYEQYF	TGTGCCAGCAGCTGGTGGACGGGAGGTGAGTCCTACGAGCAGTACTTC
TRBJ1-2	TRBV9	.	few	CASSVNPGTGYGYTF	TGTGCCAGCAGCGTGAACCCAGGGACTGGCTATGGCTACACCTTC
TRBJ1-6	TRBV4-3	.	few	CASSQDRGFAHSPLHF	TGCGCCAGCAGCCAAGATCGGGGGTTTGCCCATTCACCCCTCCACTTT
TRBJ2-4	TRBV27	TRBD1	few	CASSSLQGSKNIQYF	TGTGCCAGCAGTTCACTACAGGGGTCCAAAAACATTCAGTACTTC
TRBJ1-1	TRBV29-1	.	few	CSVEEARNTEAFF	TGCAGCGTTGAAGAGGCGAGGAACACTGAAGCTTTCTTT
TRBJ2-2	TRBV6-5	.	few	CASALDLRELFF	TGTGCCAGCGCCCTTGACCTTCGTGAGCTGTTTTTT
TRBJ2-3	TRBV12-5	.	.	CASGLVPGLTTQYF	TGTGCTAGTGGTTTAGTCCCTGGGCTGACGACGCAGTATTTT
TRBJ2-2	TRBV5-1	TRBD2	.	CASSLDEERGAASNTGELFF	TGCGCCAGCAGCTTGGATGAGGAGCGGGGGGCCGCAAGTAACACCGGGGAGCTGTTTTTT
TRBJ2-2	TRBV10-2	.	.	CASSESPTGELFF	TGCGCCAGCAGTGAGTCCCCCACCGGGGAGCTGTTTTTT
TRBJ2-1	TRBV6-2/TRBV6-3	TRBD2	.	CASSYERGGPDYNKQFF	TGTGCCAGCAGTTACGAGCGGGGGGGCCCGGACTACAATAAGCAGTTCTTC
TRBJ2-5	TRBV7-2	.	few	CASSLLSWEETQYF	TGTGCCAGCAGCTTATTGTCGTGGGAAGAGACCCAGTACTTC
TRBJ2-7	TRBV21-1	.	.	CASSKPGAPTRNYEQYF	TGTGCCAGCAGCAAACCCGGGGCACCGACAAGGAATTACGAGCAGTACTTC